This TCR beta chain was sequenced in a study of shared clonotypes between healthy human individuals. In the case of this clone: Other DNA sequences in this specimen translate into the identical CDR3.

CDR3 length: 15 residues. Germline V gene data show CDR1 as SGHRS and CDR2 as YFSETQ. Trimming took 0 bases from V and 3 from J, leaving 9 bases between them. The repertoire was sequenced with immunoSEQ multiplex PCR; TCRdb's copy has only in-frame clones and lacks some. The repertoire holds about a million clones, with roughly 80% as singletons. The rearrangement joins TRBV5-1 to TRBJ2-2; D tentatively reads TRBD1 or TRBD2 (5 bases each). The source of this sequence is a man between 18 and 29 years old in good health. The sample taken for sequencing was memory CD4+ T cells sorted from blood. The subset here: CD45RA-negative fraction. The CDR3, as DNA: TGCGCCAGCAGCTTGGGTGGGACCTACACCGGGGAGCTGTTTTTT. This sequence encodes CASSLGGTYTGELFF. The full variable domain, in which reference TRBV5-1 and TRBJ2-2 provide the parts outside the CDR3, is KAGVTQTPRYLIKTRGQQVTLSCSPISGHRSVSWYQQTPGQGLQFLFEYFSETQRNKGNFPGRFSGRQFSNSRSEMNVSTLELGDSALYLCASSLGGTYTGELFFGEGSRLTVL.